Listed below are T cell receptor beta chains from one sample, sequenced in a study of T cells expressing NK-cell markers. Each CDR3 protein gets one entry in TCRdb, which reprocessed the 5' RACE reads and gives no DNA. The table for this sample gives 350,000 to 400,000 distinct CDR3 sequences. Sequenced material: blood T cells: a sorted CD56 or NKG2C T cell subset, CD4+ or CD8+ T cells, or bulk PBMC T cells (not recorded which). The receptors here all came from a woman aged 50 to 60 in good health. Each CDR3 is given with its conserved first and last residue.

TRBV14	TRBJ2-7	CASSAGARGTRRGIVYEQYF
TRBV7-2	TRBJ1-5	CASSQNRARQPQHF
TRBV21-1	TRBJ2-7	CASRTGGQGASGEQYF
TRBV12-5	TRBJ2-6	CASGLSVANVLTF
TRBV7-8	TRBJ2-3	CASSLNPVAGMFDTQYF
TRBV30	TRBJ2-1	CAWSELAGVDEQFF
TRBV20-1	TRBJ2-3	CSARDGGTLTDTQYF
TRBV19	TRBJ2-6	CASSELDSSGANVLTF
TRBV12-1	TRBJ2-2	CASSPRTGLVVLKLFF
TRBV20-1	TRBJ2-5	CSARDVGKKETQYF
TRBV20-1	TRBJ1-2	CSARGYRESGYTF
TRBV20-1	TRBJ1-3	CSATTGDWNTIYF
TRBV18	TRBJ2-5	CASSPRTAVGETQYF
TRBV20-1	TRBJ2-1	CSASGSGSSYNEQFF
TRBV2	TRBJ2-5	CATQPGLAGMEYF
TRBV5-6	TRBJ2-3	CASSLSPITDTQYF
TRBV10-3	TRBJ2-5	CAISSLPGPSKETQYF
TRBV20-1	TRBJ2-3	CSARDLNRGTDTQYF
TRBV27	TRBJ2-1	CASRVAGTEQFF
TRBV7-2	TRBJ2-2	CASSLKDWSNTGELFF
TRBV19	TRBJ2-3	CASGETDTQYF
TRBV24-1	TRBJ2-2	CATRPSGSGELFF
TRBV5-5	TRBJ2-6	CASSLAGSSGANVLTF
TRBV14	TRBJ2-1	CASSQGSADEQFF
TRBV7-8	TRBJ1-1	CASSGPGAEDTEAFF
TRBV28	TRBJ2-5	CASSFQPPLRETQYF
TRBV12-3/TRBV12-4	TRBJ2-1	CASSLGLGGSGEQFF
TRBV4-1	TRBJ1-2	CASSQLGMPYGYTF
TRBV19	TRBJ1-1	CASTHTNTEAFF
TRBV12-3/TRBV12-4	TRBJ2-3	CASSLGGQALDTQYF
TRBV29-1	TRBJ2-6	CSVGVTGANVLTF
TRBV29-1	TRBJ2-2	CSVEVEVNTGELFF
TRBV20-1	TRBJ1-6	CSARDINSPLHF
TRBV20-1	TRBJ2-3	CSARDLREGGDTQYF
TRBV13	TRBJ2-1	CASSLRAGTHEQFF
TRBV20-1	TRBJ2-5	CSARRRELRETQYF
TRBV6-2/TRBV6-3	TRBJ2-1	CASSYSLAGTNEQFF
TRBV24-1	TRBJ2-1	CATSDPLGEAYNEQFF
TRBV3-1	TRBJ2-5	CASSQDPSGGETQYF
TRBV6-6	TRBJ2-3	CASSYLPTGFGDTQYF
TRBV5-6	TRBJ2-3	CASSLDVTDTQYF